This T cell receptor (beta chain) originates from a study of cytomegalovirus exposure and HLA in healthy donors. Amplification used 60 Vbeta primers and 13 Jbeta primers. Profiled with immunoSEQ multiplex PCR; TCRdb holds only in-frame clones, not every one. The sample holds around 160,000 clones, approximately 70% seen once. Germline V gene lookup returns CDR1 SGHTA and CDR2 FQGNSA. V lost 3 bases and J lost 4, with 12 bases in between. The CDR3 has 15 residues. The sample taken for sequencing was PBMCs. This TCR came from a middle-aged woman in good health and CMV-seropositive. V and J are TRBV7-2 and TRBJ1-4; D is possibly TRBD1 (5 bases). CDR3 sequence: CASSLGDSFNEKLFF. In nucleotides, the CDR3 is TGTGCCAGCAGCTTGGGCGACAGTTTTAATGAAAAACTGTTTTTT.